This TCR beta chain was found in a study of blood T cell repertoires in COVID-19 (dated by TCRdb to about 2020). Broadly, across the study: Collaborator samples came from the United States, Italy and Spain and covered acute and convalescent phases of COVID-19. The material from the prospective study consisted of cDNA or gDNA derived from T cells, B-cell-depleted T cells, or PBMCs. Deeply sampled blood TCRbeta repertoires from subjects exposed to, actively infected with, or recovered from COVID-19 were included in the dataset. The repertoires were released in a freely available public database intended as a resource for research on the immune response to SARS-CoV-2. The samples were drawn from the first 160 participants of the ongoing ImmuneRACE study and from 1,254 subjects provided by 6 global collaborators. The sample metadata nearly always contained a de-identified subject ID, COVID-19 status, age in years and sex. Where available, HLA class I and class II types were obtained from metadata supplied by the sample provider rather than from assay-based typing.

As to this clone: Its antigen is not yet known. Per-nucleotide qualities are absent, and no much larger clonotype sits a single base away.

What the authors observed across the whole study: The amount of clinical and demographic metadata varied by source and participant and was provided uncurated.

One collaborating source in Seattle enrolled patients during active infection and followed them longitudinally through the course of disease. Whole blood was collected in K2EDTA tubes by collaborating institutions according to the institutions' own protocols. Collaborator samples were shipped for TCRbeta analysis as frozen whole blood, isolated PBMCs, or DNA extracted from either sample type. Sequences SNHLY (CDR1) and FYNNEI (CDR2) are obtained from the germline V gene. V and J lose 3 bases and 0 bases, and a span of 8 bases separates them. There are 14 amino acids in the CDR3, from cysteine to phenylalanine inclusive. Only the CDR3 part of the read is kept: 42 bases, read in frame from the first base. TCRbeta CDR3 regions were amplified from genomic DNA using the immunoSEQ Assay, a bias-controlled multiplex PCR. The paper's processing steps were these. The number of nucleated cells in each sample was estimated by amplification of reference gene primers within the assay. Sequence reads were collapsed and filtered to measure the absolute abundance of every unique TCRbeta CDR3 rearrangement. Productive Simpson clonality was computed per sample as the square root of Simpson's diversity index over productive rearrangements. TCRdb took over this immuneACCESS table, retaining in-frame rearrangements with V and J assigned. Such tables are incomplete; in checked studies, under half of the missing clones stem from an unresolved V gene, and the remainder is unexplained. The V and J calls and clone size come from that table; D and trimming were worked out from the DNA. Across this sample there are around 100,000 clones, with around 90% seen only once. Of the sample, 4.5% to 5.5% is held by the ten largest clones.

The sequence is built from TRBV2 and TRBJ1-2; the D gene is not confidently resolved. The receptor was isolated from a man aged 60-69 years with COVID-19, enrolled during active disease. The material sequenced was peripheral blood. CDR3 loop: CASSDGGSNYGYTF. In nucleotide form, the sequence is TGTGCCAGCAGTGACGGCGGATCTAACTATGGCTACACCTTC.